This TCR beta chain derives from a study of T cell changes during pregnancy in multiple sclerosis. Germline CDR1 MGHRA, CDR2 YSYEKL. V trimming: 3 bases; J trimming: 7 bases; junction bases outside the gene matches: 6. The CDR3 totals 14 residues. TCRdb's table, derived via immunoSEQ multiplex PCR, lists solely in-frame clones and lacks some. In the table there are 25,000 to 35,000 clones, 89% of which are singletons. Sequencing used CD8+ T cells from peripheral blood mononuclear cells, obtained in the second trimester of pregnancy. The sequence was obtained from a female donor with multiple sclerosis, enrolled in a pregnancy study. The genes are TRBV4-1 and TRBJ1-5; 7 bases agree with TRBD1. CDR3 sequence (DNA): TGCGCCAGCAGCCACCGACAGGGTGGGCAGCCCCAGCATTTT. Protein sequence: CASSHRQGGQPQHF.